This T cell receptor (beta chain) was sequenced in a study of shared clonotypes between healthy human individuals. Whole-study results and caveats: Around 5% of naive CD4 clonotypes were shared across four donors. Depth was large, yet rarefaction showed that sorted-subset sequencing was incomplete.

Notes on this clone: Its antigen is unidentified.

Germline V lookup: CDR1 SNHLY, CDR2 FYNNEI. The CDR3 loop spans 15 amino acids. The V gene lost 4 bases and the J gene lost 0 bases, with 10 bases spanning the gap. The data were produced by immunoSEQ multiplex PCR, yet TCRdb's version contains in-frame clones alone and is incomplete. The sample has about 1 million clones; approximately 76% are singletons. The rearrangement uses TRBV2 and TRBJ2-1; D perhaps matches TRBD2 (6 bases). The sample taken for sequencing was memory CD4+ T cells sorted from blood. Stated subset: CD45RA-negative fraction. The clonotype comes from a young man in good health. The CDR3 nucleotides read TGTGCCAGCAGTGTGGAGGGGCCCTCCTACAATGAGCAGTTCTTC. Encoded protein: CASSVEGPSYNEQFF.